This TCR beta chain was sequenced during a study of blood T cell repertoires in COVID-19. Overall study context: Samples taken during acute and convalescent COVID-19 were collected in the United States, Italy and Spain. Sample material is recorded as cDNA or gDNA derived from T cells, B-cell-depleted T cells, or PBMCs.

CDR1 and CDR2 from the germline V gene are MNHEY and SMNVEV (reference sequence). The ends were cut back, 2 bases at V and 10 bases at J, with 17 bases in the middle. The CDR3 is made up of 14 amino acids. Authors' analysis steps: Estimated nucleated cell counts came from reference gene primer amplification. Repertoires were generated with immunoSEQ multiplex PCR, while TCRdb's copy carries only in-frame clones and drops some. The DNA gave D and trimming, while V, J and clone size come from that table. The top ten clones hold more than 7.5% of a sample with roughly 150,000 clones, 80% to 90% of them seen once.

This TCR derives from a woman aged 45-65 years with acute or convalescent COVID-19. The sequenced sample was peripheral blood. V gene TRBV27 combines with J gene TRBJ1-1; D ambiguous. CDR3 nucleotides: TGTGCCAGCAGTTTAGAAGGGAGCAGTCTGAGAGCTTTCTTT. Translation: CASSLEGSSLRAFF.